The rows below give T cell receptor beta chains drawn from one sample of a study of cytomegalovirus exposure and HLA in healthy donors. Sequenced by immunoSEQ multiplex PCR; TCRdb stores in-frame clones only, minus some. The profile shows some 240,000 clones, 75% to 90% of them singletons. Specimen: PBMCs. These receptors came from a woman between 18 and 30 years old in good health and CMV-seronegative. CDR3s include the opening cysteine and the closing phenylalanine or tryptophan. The D gene is left open where the match is weak. The size of a clone is reported for some rows only, either as once, few or many, or as a class for expanded clones.

D: NA
size: NA
J: TRBJ2-7
V: TRBV6-5
CDR3: CASSYSGSGSTYEQYF
DNA: TGTGCCAGCAGTTACTCGGGAAGCGGGTCTACCTACGAGCAGTACTTC

D: NA
size: NA
J: TRBJ2-1
V: TRBV7-3
CDR3: CASSLIRGGEQFF
DNA: TGTGCCAGCAGCTTAATCCGGGGCGGTGAGCAGTTCTTC

D: NA
size: NA
J: TRBJ1-2
V: TRBV28
CDR3: CASSFGINYGYTF
DNA: TGTGCCAGCAGTTTCGGGATTAACTATGGCTACACCTTC

D: NA
size: NA
J: TRBJ1-1
V: TRBV10-1
CDR3: CASRDNRNTEAFF
DNA: TGCGCCAGCAGGGACAATCGGAACACTGAAGCTTTCTTT

D: TRBD2
size: NA
J: TRBJ2-1
V: TRBV27
CDR3: CATRTSGAYNEQFF
DNA: TGTGCCACCAGGACTAGCGGGGCGTACAATGAGCAGTTCTTC

D: NA
size: NA
J: TRBJ2-7
V: TRBV30
CDR3: CAWSPTSYEQYF
DNA: TGTGCCTGGAGCCCCACCAGCTACGAGCAGTACTTC

D: TRBD1
size: NA
J: TRBJ1-6
V: TRBV6-5
CDR3: CASSRDRGIYSPLHF
DNA: TGTGCCAGCAGTCGGGACAGGGGAATTTATTCACCCCTCCACTTT

D: TRBD2
size: NA
J: TRBJ2-1
V: TRBV27
CDR3: CASSFANLAGVSNEQFF
DNA: TGTGCCAGCAGTTTTGCGAACTTGGCGGGAGTCAGCAATGAGCAGTTCTTC

D: TRBD2
size: NA
J: TRBJ2-5
V: TRBV5-1
CDR3: CASSEGTMRTETQYF
DNA: TGCGCCAGCAGCGAGGGGACTATGCGGACAGAGACCCAGTACTTC

D: NA
size: NA
J: TRBJ2-3
V: TRBV15
CDR3: CATSRESGIDTQYF
DNA: TGTGCCACCAGCAGAGAGAGTGGCATAGATACGCAGTATTTT

D: NA
size: NA
J: TRBJ2-7
V: TRBV28
CDR3: CATTQASAPYEQYF
DNA: TGTGCCACCACTCAGGCTAGCGCACCCTACGAGCAGTACTTC

D: TRBD1
size: once
J: TRBJ1-2
V: TRBV9
CDR3: CASSPGQGGGYTF
DNA: TGTGCCAGCAGCCCGGGACAGGGGGGTGGCTACACCTTC

D: NA
size: NA
J: TRBJ1-2
V: TRBV28
CDR3: CASTPGRTAYGYTF
DNA: TGTGCCAGCACGCCTGGCAGGACAGCATATGGCTACACCTTC

D: TRBD1
size: NA
J: TRBJ2-6
V: TRBV5-7
CDR3: CASSRYRGALSGANVLTF
DNA: TGTGCCAGCAGCCGTTACAGGGGCGCCCTTTCTGGGGCCAACGTCCTGACTTTC